The 22 T cell receptor beta chains reported below all come from one sample, sequenced in a study of T cell responses to AZD1222 COVID-19 vaccine. The repertoire was sequenced with immunoSEQ multiplex PCR; TCRdb's copy has only in-frame clones and lacks some. The data contain under 200,000 clones, about nine tenths of them singletons. The sequencing here drew on peripheral blood, taken on day 0 of AZD1222 vaccination. The receptors originated from an adult in good health.

The genes are TRBV11-2 and TRBJ2-7; no definite D call. The CDR3 extends over 13 amino acids. Trimming took 1 base from V and 3 from J, leaving 7 bases between them. The germline CDR1 and CDR2 sequences are SGHAT and FQNNGV. The CDR3 reads CASSLGANYEQYF. The DNA for the CDR3 is TGTGCCAGCAGCTTAGGGGCGAACTACGAGCAGTACTTC.

A single count supports this clone. The rearrangement uses TRBV6-6 and TRBJ1-3; possible D gene TRBD1, 6 bases. Trimming left V 7 bases short and J 4 bases short, with 11 bases between. CDR1 and CDR2 (germline): MNHNY, SVGAGI (reference sequence). The CDR3 consists of 13 residues. The chain's CDR3 is CASTLGGGNTIYF. CDR3 nucleotide sequence: TGTGCCAGCACCCTAGGGGGAGGAAACACCATATATTTT.

The rearrangement links TRBV10-2 to TRBJ2-3; D uncertain. V shed 10 bases and J shed 3 bases, with 20 bases lying between them. The CDR3 runs 15 residues. Germline values: CDR1 WSHSY, CDR2 SAAADI. CDR3 bases: TGCGCCATCGGAAGTGTGGCTAGTCGGACAGATACGCAGTATTTT. It encodes CAIGSVASRTDTQYF.

The chain links TRBV28 to TRBJ1-5, with 8 bases aligning to TRBD1. The trim removed 1 base at V and 3 bases at J, leaving 5 bases unmatched. In germline, CDR1 is MDHEN, CDR2 SYDVKM. The CDR3 extends over 16 amino acids. This chain's CDR3 is CASSLYGQGDNQPQHF. Here the CDR3 DNA reads TGTGCCAGCAGTTTATATGGACAGGGAGACAATCAGCCCCAGCATTTT.

The chain couples TRBV6-5 to TRBJ2-6; 8 bases fit TRBD1. The CDR3 is 15 residues long. Looked up from germline, CDR1 is MNHEY and CDR2 is SVGAGI. The V segment lost 9 bases and the J segment 0 bases; nucleotides outside the gene matches: 4. CDR3 nucleotide sequence: TGTGCCAGTGGACAGGGACCCTCTGGGGCCAACGTCCTGACTTTC. Translation: CASGQGPSGANVLTF.

The chain employs TRBV11-3 and TRBJ2-5; 8 positions agree with TRBD1. V was pared by 4 bases and J by 4 bases, with 11 bases of the junction left unmatched. This CDR3 contains 16 residues. CDR1 and CDR2 (germline): SGHNT, YENEEA. The CDR3 is CASSSGFRGLSETQYF. The CDR3 coding sequence is TGTGCCAGCAGCTCGGGATTCAGGGGGCTATCAGAGACCCAGTACTTC.

This chain connects TRBV28 to TRBJ1-2; D is undetermined. Trimming took 5 bases from V and 8 from J, leaving 18 bases between them. The CDR3 runs to 14 residues. Germline CDR1 and CDR2: MDHEN and SYDVKM. The CDR3 reads CASSPLQDTRGYTF. The CDR3 region has the DNA TGTGCCAGCAGTCCGCTCCAGGATACGCGGGGCTACACCTTC.

The chain employs TRBV7-2 and TRBJ2-5, with D unresolved. Deletions cut 5 bases from V and 5 bases from J, with 15 bases between. The CDR3 length is 14 residues. Germline lookup yields CDR1 SGHTA and CDR2 FQGNSA. The CDR3 loop is CASSPPQSRETQYF. CDR3 in DNA: TGTGCCAGCAGCCCCCCTCAGAGCAGGGAGACCCAGTACTTC. Using reference TRBV7-2 and TRBJ2-5 for the parts outside the CDR3, the full variable domain is GAGVSQSPSNKVTEKGKDVELRCDPISGHTALYWYRQSLGQGLEFLIYFQGNSAPDKSGLPSDRFSAERTGGSVSTLTIQRTQQEDSAVYLCASSPPQSRETQYFGPGTRLLVL.

The table lists this clone with a count of one. J is TRBJ1-3 and V is TRBV18; D gene ambiguous. The ends were cut back, 6 bases at V and 0 bases at J, with 9 bases in the middle. Germline V gene lookup returns CDR1 KGHSH and CDR2 LQKENI. The CDR3 spans 14 residues. The chain's CDR3 is CASSLQSSGNTIYF. CDR3 DNA sequence: TGTGCCAGCTCTCTACAAAGCTCTGGAAACACCATATATTTT.

The rearrangement links TRBV6-2 or TRBV6-3 to TRBJ1-1; D not resolved. CDR1 and CDR2 from the germline V gene are MNHEY and SVGEGT. V was cut by 3 bases and J by 1 base, with 9 bases left in between. The CDR3 length is 14 residues. CDR3 coding DNA: TGTGCCAGCAGTTATAGGGCCTGGAACACTGAAGCTTTCTTT. It specifies CASSYRAWNTEAFF.

The genes are TRBV5-1 and TRBJ2-1, with D uncertain. V dropped 1 base and J dropped 10 bases, with 6 bases sitting between them. CDR3 length: 11 residues. Germline lookup yields CDR1 SGHRS and CDR2 YFSETQ. For the CDR3, the DNA is TGCGCCAGCAGCTTGAACGGGGAGCAGTTCTTC. It specifies CASSLNGEQFF.

This chain links TRBV9 with TRBJ1-6, with a weak D call TRBD1 (6 bases). V shed 0 bases and J shed 8 bases, with 24 bases lying between them. CDR1 and CDR2 from the germline V gene are SGDLS and YYNGEE. This CDR3 spans 19 amino acids. The CDR3 region is CASSVVGGHHIPGDSPLHF. The CDR3 region has the DNA TGTGCCAGCAGCGTAGTGGGGGGACATCACATCCCTGGGGATTCACCCCTCCACTTT.

The V and J genes are TRBV5-6 and TRBJ1-2, with a tentative D call TRBD1 (6 bases). Germline values: CDR1 SGHDT, CDR2 YYEEEE. Trimming stripped 2 bases from V and 4 bases from J, with 12 bases between. The CDR3 spans 14 residues. CDR3 DNA sequence: TGTGCCAGCAGCTTACTACAGGGTAGCTATGGCTACACCTTC. It codes for CASSLLQGSYGYTF.

This clone appeared once. This chain links TRBV28 with TRBJ2-7; no reliable D call. Germline values: CDR1 MDHEN, CDR2 SYDVKM. The ends were cut back, 1 base at V and 4 bases at J, with 14 bases in the middle. The CDR3 length is 15 residues. CDR3 sequence reads: CASSLLAGPPYEQYF. DNA of the CDR3: TGTGCCAGCAGTTTATTGGCAGGACCCCCGTACGAGCAGTACTTC.

As concerns this clone: Other DNA sequences in the same sample also yield this CDR3. This chain links TRBV6-5 with TRBJ1-5; 7 bases align to TRBD1. The germline CDR1 and CDR2 sequences are MNHEY and SVGAGI. This CDR3 contains 13 residues. Germline trimming cut 5 bases from V and 4 bases from J; bases unmatched to any gene: 2. The CDR3 DNA is TGTGCCAGCAGTCGACAGGGTAATCAGCCCCAGCATTTT. Protein product: CASSRQGNQPQHF.

The count of this clone is one. The chain employs TRBV3-1 (or the pseudogene TRBV3-2) and TRBJ2-5; 12 bases are a match to TRBD2. This CDR3 region has 18 residues. Trimming removed 1 base from V and 2 bases from J; junction bases left unmatched: 8. The germline CDR1 and CDR2 sequences are LGHDT and YNNKEL (reference sequence). CDR3 protein: CASSQAFLAGGKQETQYF. DNA of the CDR3: TGTGCCAGCAGCCAAGCGTTCCTAGCGGGGGGGAAACAAGAGACCCAGTACTTC.

CDR3 sequence: CASSSEPSTETQYF. The CDR3 nucleotides read TGCGCCAGCAGCTCGGAACCTTCCACGGAGACCCAGTACTTC. The chain has TRBV5-1 and TRBJ2-5; D is undetermined. The CDR3 has 14 amino acids. Trimming took off 3 bases at V and 5 bases at J, with 14 bases between the two ends. The germline V gene has CDR1 SGHRS and CDR2 YFSETQ.

The rearrangement links TRBV19 to TRBJ1-2, with a tentative D call TRBD1 (5 bases). Germline V gene lookup returns CDR1 LNHDA and CDR2 SQIVND (reference sequence). The V end lost 0 bases, the J end lost 4 bases, and 21 bases lay between the germline ends. The CDR3 runs 18 residues. The CDR3 here is CASSIDPPDGPGGYGYTF. In DNA form, the CDR3 reads TGTGCCAGTAGTATAGACCCACCGGACGGGCCCGGGGGCTATGGCTACACCTTC.

Notes on this clone: In the same sample, other DNA sequences code for this CDR3. This rearrangement joins TRBV19 to TRBJ1-1; weak D call: TRBD1 (6 bases). The CDR3 runs to 13 residues. The germline gives CDR1 LNHDA, CDR2 SQIVND (reference sequence). Deletions cut 4 bases from V and 0 bases from J, with 6 bases between. Here the CDR3 reads CASSRGLNTEAFF. For the CDR3, the DNA is TGTGCCAGTAGTAGGGGGCTGAACACTGAAGCTTTCTTT.

The chain links TRBV20-1 to TRBJ1-1, with D possibly being TRBD1 (6 bases). CDR1 is DFQATT and CDR2 is SNEGSKA in the germline V gene (reference sequence). V lost 3 bases, J lost 3 bases, and 23 bases lay in between. This CDR3 contains 17 residues. The CDR3 reads CSASDPAGGGADTEAFF. The CDR3 nucleotides read TGCAGTGCTAGTGACCCGGCCGGCGGGGGCGCGGACACTGAAGCTTTCTTT.

The gene calls are TRBV5-5 and TRBJ1-2; TRBD1 might be the D (5 bases). V lost 4 bases and J lost 0, with 22 bases in between. This CDR3 contains 18 residues. Germline CDR1 reads SGHKS; CDR2 reads YYEKEE (reference sequence). The CDR3: CASSPRNGGGGANYGYTF. The CDR3 nucleotides read TGTGCCAGCAGCCCGCGAAACGGGGGGGGAGGAGCTAACTATGGCTACACCTTC.

The chain combines TRBV9 with TRBJ1-6; 10 nucleotides match TRBD1. Losses at the gene ends were 4 bases for V and 7 bases for J; bases not matched to a gene: 8. The CDR3 loop spans 16 amino acids. Germline V CDR1 and CDR2: SGDLS, YYNGEE. This CDR3 reads CASSHTRGQGNSPLHF. The DNA for the CDR3 is TGTGCCAGCAGCCACACGCGGGGACAGGGGAATTCACCCCTCCACTTT.